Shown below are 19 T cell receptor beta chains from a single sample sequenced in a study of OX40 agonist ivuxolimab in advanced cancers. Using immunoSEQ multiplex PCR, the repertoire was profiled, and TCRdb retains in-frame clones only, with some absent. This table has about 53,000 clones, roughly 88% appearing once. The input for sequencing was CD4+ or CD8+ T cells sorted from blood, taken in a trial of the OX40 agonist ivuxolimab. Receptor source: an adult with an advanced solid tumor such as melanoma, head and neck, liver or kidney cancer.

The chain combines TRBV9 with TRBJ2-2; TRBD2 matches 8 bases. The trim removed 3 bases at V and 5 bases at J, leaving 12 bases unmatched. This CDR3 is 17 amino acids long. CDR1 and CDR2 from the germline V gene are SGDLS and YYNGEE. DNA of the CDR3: TGTGCCAGCAGCGCCCATCCCGGGACTAGTGGGACCGGGGAGCTGTTTTTT. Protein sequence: CASSAHPGTSGTGELFF.

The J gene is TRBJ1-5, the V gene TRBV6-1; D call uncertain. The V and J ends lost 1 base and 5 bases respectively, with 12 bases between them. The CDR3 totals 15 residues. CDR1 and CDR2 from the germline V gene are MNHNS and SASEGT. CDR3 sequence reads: CASSEGPPRYQPQHF. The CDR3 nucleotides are TGTGCCAGCAGTGAAGGACCGCCGAGATATCAGCCCCAGCATTTT.

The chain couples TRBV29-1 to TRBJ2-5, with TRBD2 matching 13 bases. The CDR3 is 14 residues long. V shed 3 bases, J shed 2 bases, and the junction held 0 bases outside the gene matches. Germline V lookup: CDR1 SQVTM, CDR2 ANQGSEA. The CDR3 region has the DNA TGCAGCGTTGAGGGACTAGCGGGGCAAGAGACCCAGTACTTC. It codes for CSVEGLAGQETQYF. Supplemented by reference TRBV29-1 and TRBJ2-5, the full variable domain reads SAVISQKPSRDICQRGTSLTIQCQVDSQVTMMFWYRQQPGQSLTLIATANQGSEATYESGFVIDKFPISRPNLTFSTLTVSNMSPEDSSIYLCSVEGLAGQETQYFGPGTRLLVL.

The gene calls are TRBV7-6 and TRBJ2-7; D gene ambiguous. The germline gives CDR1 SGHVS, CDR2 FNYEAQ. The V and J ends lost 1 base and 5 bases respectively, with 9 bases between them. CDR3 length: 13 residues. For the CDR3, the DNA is TGTGCCAGCAGCTTAGACCAAGGCGACGAGCAGTACTTC. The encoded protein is CASSLDQGDEQYF.

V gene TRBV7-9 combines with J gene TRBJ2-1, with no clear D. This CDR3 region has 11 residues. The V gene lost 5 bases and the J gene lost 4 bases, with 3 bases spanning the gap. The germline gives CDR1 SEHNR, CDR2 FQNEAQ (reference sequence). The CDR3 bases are TGTGCCAGCAGCCCTTACAATGAGCAGTTCTTC. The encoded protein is CASSPYNEQFF.

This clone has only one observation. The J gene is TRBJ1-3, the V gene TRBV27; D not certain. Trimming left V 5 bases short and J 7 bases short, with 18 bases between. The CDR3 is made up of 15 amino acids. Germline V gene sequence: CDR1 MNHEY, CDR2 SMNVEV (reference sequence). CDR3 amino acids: CASSPRSPIGNTIYF. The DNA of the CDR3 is TGTGCCAGCAGTCCCCGGAGCCCCATAGGGAACACCATATATTTT.

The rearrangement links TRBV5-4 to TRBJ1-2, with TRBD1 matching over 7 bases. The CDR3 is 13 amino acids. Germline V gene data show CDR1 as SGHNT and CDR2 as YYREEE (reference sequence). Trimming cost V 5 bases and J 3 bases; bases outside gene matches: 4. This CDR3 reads CASRFGTDYGYTF. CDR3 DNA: TGTGCCAGCAGGTTTGGGACAGACTATGGCTACACCTTC.

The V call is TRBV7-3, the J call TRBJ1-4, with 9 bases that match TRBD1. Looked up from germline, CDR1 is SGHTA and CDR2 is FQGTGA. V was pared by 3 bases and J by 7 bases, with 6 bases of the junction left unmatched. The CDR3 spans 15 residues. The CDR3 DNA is TGTGCCAGCAGCTTGACAGGGGGTATAGGTGAAAAACTGTTTTTT. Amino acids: CASSLTGGIGEKLFF.

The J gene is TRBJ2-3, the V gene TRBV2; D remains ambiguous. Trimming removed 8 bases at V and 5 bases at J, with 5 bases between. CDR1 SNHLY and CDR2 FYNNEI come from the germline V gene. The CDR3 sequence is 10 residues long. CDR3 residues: CASRLDTQYF. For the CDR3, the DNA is TGTGCCAGCCGTCTAGATACGCAGTATTTT.

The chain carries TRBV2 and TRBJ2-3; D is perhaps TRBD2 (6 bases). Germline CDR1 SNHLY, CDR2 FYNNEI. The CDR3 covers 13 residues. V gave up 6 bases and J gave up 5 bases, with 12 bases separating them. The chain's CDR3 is CASRDTGVDTQYF. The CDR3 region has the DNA TGTGCCAGCAGGGATACGGGGGTAGATACGCAGTATTTT.

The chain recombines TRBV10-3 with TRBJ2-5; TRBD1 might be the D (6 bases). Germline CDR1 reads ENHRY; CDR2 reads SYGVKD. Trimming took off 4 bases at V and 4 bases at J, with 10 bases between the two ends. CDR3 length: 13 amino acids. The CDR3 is CAISGGRGETQYF. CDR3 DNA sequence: TGTGCCATCAGTGGGGGCAGGGGAGAGACCCAGTACTTC.

The CDR3 nucleotides read TGTGCCAGCAGCCGACGGATCGGGGGCACTGACACTGAAGCTTTCTTT. Its translation: CASSRRIGGTDTEAFF. This sequence joins TRBV4-2 and TRBJ1-1; weak D call: TRBD1 (6 bases). This CDR3 is 16 amino acids long. Trimming took 4 bases from V and 3 from J, leaving 18 bases between them. Germline V gene data show CDR1 as LGHNA and CDR2 as YNFKEQ.

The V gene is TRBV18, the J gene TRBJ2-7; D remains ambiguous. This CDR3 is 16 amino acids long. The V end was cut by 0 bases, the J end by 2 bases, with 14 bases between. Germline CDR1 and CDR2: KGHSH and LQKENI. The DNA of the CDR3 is TGTGCCAGCTCACCACCTGGCCAAATTGGAACCTACGAGCAGTACTTC. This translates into CASSPPGQIGTYEQYF. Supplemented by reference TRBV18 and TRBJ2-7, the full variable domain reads NAGVMQNPRHLVRRRGQEARLRCSPMKGHSHVYWYRQLPEEGLKFMVYLQKENIIDESGMPKERFSAEFPKEGPSILRIQQVVRGDSAAYFCASSPPGQIGTYEQYFGPGTRLTVT.

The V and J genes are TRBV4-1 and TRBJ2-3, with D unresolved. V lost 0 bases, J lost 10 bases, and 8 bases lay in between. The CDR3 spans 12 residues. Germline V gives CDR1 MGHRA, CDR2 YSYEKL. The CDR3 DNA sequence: TGCGCCAGCAGCCAAGAAGGGTTACCGCAGTATTTT. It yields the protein CASSQEGLPQYF.

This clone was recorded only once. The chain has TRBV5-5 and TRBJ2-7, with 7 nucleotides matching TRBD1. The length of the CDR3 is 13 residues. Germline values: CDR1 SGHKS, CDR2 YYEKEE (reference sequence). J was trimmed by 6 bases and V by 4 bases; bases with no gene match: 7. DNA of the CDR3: TGTGCCAGCAGCGGGGACAGCTTAGGCGAGCAGTACTTC. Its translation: CASSGDSLGEQYF.

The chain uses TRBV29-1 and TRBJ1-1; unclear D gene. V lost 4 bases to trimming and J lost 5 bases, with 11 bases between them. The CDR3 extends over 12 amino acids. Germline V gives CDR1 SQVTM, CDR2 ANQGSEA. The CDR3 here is CSVVRDRTEAFF. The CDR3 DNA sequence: TGCAGCGTTGTGAGGGATCGGACTGAAGCTTTCTTT.

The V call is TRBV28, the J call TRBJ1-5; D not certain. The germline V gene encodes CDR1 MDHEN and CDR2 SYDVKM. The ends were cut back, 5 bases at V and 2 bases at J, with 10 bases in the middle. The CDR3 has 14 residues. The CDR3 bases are TGTGCCAGCAGTCTTGTGGGAGGCAATCAGCCCCAGCATTTT. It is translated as CASSLVGGNQPQHF.

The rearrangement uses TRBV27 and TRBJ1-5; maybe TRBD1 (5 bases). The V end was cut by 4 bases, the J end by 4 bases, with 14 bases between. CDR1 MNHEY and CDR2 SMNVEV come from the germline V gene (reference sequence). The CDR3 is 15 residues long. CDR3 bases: TGTGCCAGCAGTTCCCTTGGGGCTGGGAATCAGCCCCAGCATTTT. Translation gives CASSSLGAGNQPQHF.

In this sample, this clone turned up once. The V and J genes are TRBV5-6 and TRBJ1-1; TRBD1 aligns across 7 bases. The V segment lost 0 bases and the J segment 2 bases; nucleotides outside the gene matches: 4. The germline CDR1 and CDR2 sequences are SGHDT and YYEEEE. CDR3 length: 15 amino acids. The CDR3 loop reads CASSLGGTANTEAFF. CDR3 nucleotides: TGTGCCAGCAGCTTGGGAGGGACAGCTAACACTGAAGCTTTCTTT.